Shown below are 9 T cell receptor beta chains from a single sample sequenced in a study of shared clonotypes between healthy human individuals. Generated by immunoSEQ multiplex PCR, the TCRdb table keeps only in-frame clones and is missing some. The table records just over 2,000,000 clones, roughly 95% of them present only once. The sequenced material came from naive CD4+ T cells sorted from blood. Subset of the sample: CD45RA+ positively selected. These receptor sequences come from a man aged 18 to 30 in good health.

The chain carries TRBV2 and TRBJ2-6, with a tentative D call TRBD2 (5 bases). Germline assignment: CDR1 SNHLY and CDR2 FYNNEI. The CDR3 is 16 residues long. The ends were cut back, 3 bases at V and 4 bases at J, with 13 bases in the middle. The CDR3 region has the DNA TGTGCCAGCAGTGAGGAGAAGGGAGCCGGGGCCAACGTCCTGACTTTC. Amino acids: CASSEEKGAGANVLTF.

CDR3: CASSLFMGDLNEQFF. For the CDR3, the DNA is TGTGCCAGCAGCTTGTTTATGGGCGACCTCAATGAGCAGTTCTTC. V usage is TRBV5-8 and J usage is TRBJ2-1; D is uncertain. The CDR3 is made up of 15 amino acids. Germline V gives CDR1 SGHTS, CDR2 YDEGEE. Trimming removed 1 base at V and 6 bases at J, with 14 bases between.

The genes are TRBV30 and TRBJ2-1, with 10 bases aligning to TRBD2. The V segment lost 5 bases and the J segment 7 bases; nucleotides outside the gene matches: 8. The CDR3 has 14 residues. CDR1 and CDR2 from the germline V gene are GTSNPN and SVGIG (reference sequence). The CDR3 reads CAWVAGGPGNEQFF. The DNA of the CDR3 is TGTGCCTGGGTAGCGGGAGGCCCTGGGAATGAGCAGTTCTTC.

The chain joins TRBV11-2 to TRBJ1-1; D is uncertain. The CDR3 has 15 amino acids. Looked up from germline, CDR1 is SGHAT and CDR2 is FQNNGV. Trimming pared 2 bases from V and 0 bases from J, leaving 10 bases between. CDR3 residues: CASSLRPGMNTEAFF. DNA of the CDR3: TGTGCCAGCAGCTTAAGACCAGGAATGAACACTGAAGCTTTCTTT.

The V call is TRBV7-8, the J call TRBJ1-6; tentatively, D is TRBD1 (5 bases). CDR1 and CDR2 (germline): SGHVS, FQNEAQ. CDR3 length: 16 amino acids. Deletions cut 5 bases from V and 0 bases from J, with 11 bases between. The CDR3: CASSLRESSYNSPLHF. The CDR3 DNA reads TGTGCCAGCAGCCTCAGGGAGAGCTCCTATAATTCACCCCTCCACTTT.

J is TRBJ2-3 and V is TRBV11-2; a possible D gene is TRBD1 (6 bases). CDR3 length: 17 residues. The V and J ends lost 5 bases and 2 bases respectively, with 20 bases between them. Germline CDR1 reads SGHAT; CDR2 reads FQNNGV. DNA for the CDR3: TGTGCCAGCAGCCCCCTTTCTTCCGGGACATCCACAGATACGCAGTATTTT. It specifies CASSPLSSGTSTDTQYF.

The V gene is TRBV12-1, the J gene TRBJ2-7; the table's D call, TRBD2, has no DNA check behind it. TRBV12-1 is marked as a pseudogene. The CDR3 runs to 17 residues. The CDR3 region has the DNA TGTGCCAGCAGCTTTGAAGGTGGACTAGCGGGTCGCGACGAGCAGTACTTC. Its translation is CASSFEGGLAGRDEQYF.

Regarding this clone: Other DNA sequences in the same sample also yield this CDR3. This chain links TRBV27 with TRBJ1-6, with 8 bases fitting TRBD1. Trimming cost V 5 bases and J 4 bases; bases outside gene matches: 4. Germline assignment: CDR1 MNHEY and CDR2 SMNVEV (reference sequence). This CDR3 is 15 amino acids long. The CDR3, as DNA: TGTGCCAGCAGTCTCGGGACAGGATATAATTCACCCCTCCACTTT. Translation: CASSLGTGYNSPLHF.

The J gene is TRBJ1-3, the V gene TRBV30, with 10 bases identical to TRBD1. The germline V gene encodes CDR1 GTSNPN and CDR2 SVGIG (reference sequence). Losses at the gene ends were 4 bases for V and 6 bases for J; bases not matched to a gene: 6. CDR3 length: 14 amino acids. Here the CDR3 DNA reads TGTGCCTGGAACTCGGGACAGGGGCCAAACACCATATATTTT. Its protein is CAWNSGQGPNTIYF.